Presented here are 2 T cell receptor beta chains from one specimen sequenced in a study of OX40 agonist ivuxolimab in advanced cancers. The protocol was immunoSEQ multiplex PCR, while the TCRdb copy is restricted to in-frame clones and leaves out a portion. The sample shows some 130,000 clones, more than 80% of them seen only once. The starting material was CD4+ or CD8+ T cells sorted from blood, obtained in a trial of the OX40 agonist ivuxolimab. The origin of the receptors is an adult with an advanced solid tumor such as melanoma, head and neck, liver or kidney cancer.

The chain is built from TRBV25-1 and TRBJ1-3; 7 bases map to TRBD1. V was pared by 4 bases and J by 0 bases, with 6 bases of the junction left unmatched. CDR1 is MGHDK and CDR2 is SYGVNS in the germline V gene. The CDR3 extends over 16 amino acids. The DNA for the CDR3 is TGTGCCAGCAGTGGATCGACAGGGCACTCTGGAAACACCATATATTTT. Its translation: CASSGSTGHSGNTIYF.

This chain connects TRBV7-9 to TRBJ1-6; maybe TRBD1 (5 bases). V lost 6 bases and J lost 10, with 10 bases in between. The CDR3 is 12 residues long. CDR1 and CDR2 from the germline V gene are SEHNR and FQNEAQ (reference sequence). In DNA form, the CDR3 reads TGTGCCAGCAGAGGGGAGAACTCACCCCTCCACTTT. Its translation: CASRGENSPLHF.